Listed here are 5 T cell receptor beta chains from one sample, sequenced in a study of blood T cells in healthy people across ages. A second PCR, run for about 7 to 11 cycles, used a sample-barcoded 5' primer plus a J-beta primer mix. A single record per CDR3 protein comes from TCRdb applying MiXCR to the 5' RACE reads. The table includes more than 750,000 distinct CDR3 sequences, 29% detected once. The sample was also reused in another study, on T cells of mothers and their children.

The sample consisted of blood. The receptors were gathered from a woman between 40 and 50 years old in good health.

With regard to this clonotype: Because it lacks the conserved phenylalanine or tryptophan at the end, this CDR3 is likely a read error. The rearrangement joins TRBV12-3 or TRBV12-4 to TRBJ2-5; no reliable D call. The CDR3 consists of 13 residues. Trimming removed 4 bases at V and 3 bases at J, with 9 bases between. CDR3 sequence: CASSWNREETQYS. The CDR3 nucleotides read TGTGCCAGCAGTTGGAACAGAGAAGAGACCCAGTACTCC.

The chain has TRBV28 and TRBJ1-2; no clear D gene. The CDR3 is 15 residues long. Trimming stripped 5 bases from V and 2 bases from J, with 15 bases between. Germline V CDR1 and CDR2: MDHEN, SYDVKM. The chain's CDR3 is CASSPRVAENYGYTF. Written as DNA, the CDR3 is TGTGCCAGCAGTCCAAGGGTCGCGGAAAACTATGGCTACACCTTC.

This clonotype has a count of ten or more. V and J are TRBV9 and TRBJ2-7, with D perhaps matching TRBD1 (5 bases). V gave up 2 bases and J gave up 1 base, with 13 bases separating them. Germline lookup yields CDR1 SGDLS and CDR2 YYNGEE. This CDR3 contains 15 residues. The CDR3 spells CASSVTGAPSYEQYF. DNA for the CDR3: TGTGCCAGCAGCGTTACAGGCGCCCCATCCTACGAGCAGTACTTC.

This clonotype was observed at least ten times. The chain uses TRBV5-1 and TRBJ2-1, with D possibly TRBD2 on 5 matching bases. The V end was cut by 5 bases, the J end by 2 bases, with 11 bases between. This CDR3 comprises 14 residues. Germline V lookup: CDR1 SGHRS, CDR2 YFSETQ. Here the CDR3 DNA reads TGCGCCAGCAGGGAAGCGGAAACCTACAATGAGCAGTTCTTC. Its translation: CASREAETYNEQFF.

The CDR3 spells CASSPRGQGNNQPQHF. In DNA form, the CDR3 reads TGTGCCAGTAGTCCCCGAGGACAGGGGAACAATCAGCCCCAGCATTTT. This chain joins TRBV19 and TRBJ1-5, with TRBD1 matching over 9 bases. This CDR3 has 16 amino acids. Germline values: CDR1 LNHDA, CDR2 SQIVND (reference sequence). Germline trimming cut 5 bases from V and 3 bases from J; bases unmatched to any gene: 8.